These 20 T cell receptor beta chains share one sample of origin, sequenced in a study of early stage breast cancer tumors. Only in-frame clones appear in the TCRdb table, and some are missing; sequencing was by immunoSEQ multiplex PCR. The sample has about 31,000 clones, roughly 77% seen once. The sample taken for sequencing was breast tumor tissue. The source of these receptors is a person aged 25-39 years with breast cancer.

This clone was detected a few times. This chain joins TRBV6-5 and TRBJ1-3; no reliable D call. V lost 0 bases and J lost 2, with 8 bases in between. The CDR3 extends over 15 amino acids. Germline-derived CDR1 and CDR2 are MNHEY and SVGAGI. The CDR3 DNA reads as TGTGCCAGCAGTTACTCCCTGGGAACTGGAAACACCATATATTTT. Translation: CASSYSLGTGNTIYF.

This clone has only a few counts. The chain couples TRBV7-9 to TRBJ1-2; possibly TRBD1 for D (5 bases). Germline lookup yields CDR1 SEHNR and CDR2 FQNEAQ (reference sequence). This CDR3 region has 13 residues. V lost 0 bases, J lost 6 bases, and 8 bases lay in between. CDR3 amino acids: CASSLAGEHGYTF. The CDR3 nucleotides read TGTGCCAGCAGCTTAGCGGGGGAGCATGGCTACACCTTC.

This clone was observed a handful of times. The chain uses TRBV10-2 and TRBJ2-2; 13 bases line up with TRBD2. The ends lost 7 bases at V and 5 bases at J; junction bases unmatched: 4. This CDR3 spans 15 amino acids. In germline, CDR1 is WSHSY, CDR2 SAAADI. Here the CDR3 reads CASTGTSGKTGELFF. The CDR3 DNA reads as TGCGCCAGCACCGGGACTAGCGGGAAAACCGGGGAGCTGTTTTTT.

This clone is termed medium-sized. The CDR3 here is CASSEGWNTGELFF. DNA of the CDR3: TGTGCCAGCAGTGAAGGGTGGAACACCGGGGAGCTGTTTTTT. The chain carries TRBV2 and TRBJ2-2; D call uncertain. With 1 base removed from V and 1 base from J, the gap between germline ends came to 4 bases. The CDR3 spans 14 residues. In germline, CDR1 is SNHLY, CDR2 FYNNEI.

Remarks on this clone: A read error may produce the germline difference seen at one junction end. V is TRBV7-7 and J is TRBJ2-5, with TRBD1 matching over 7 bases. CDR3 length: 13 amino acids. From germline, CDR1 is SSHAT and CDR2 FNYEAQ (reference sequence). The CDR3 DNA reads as TGTGCTAGCAGCCAAGGACAGGAAGAGACCCAGTACTTC. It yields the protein CASSQGQEETQYF.

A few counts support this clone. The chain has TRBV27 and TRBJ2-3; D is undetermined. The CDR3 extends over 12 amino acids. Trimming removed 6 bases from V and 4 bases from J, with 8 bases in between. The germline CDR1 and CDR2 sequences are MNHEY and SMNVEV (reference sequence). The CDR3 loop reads CASRPNADTQYF. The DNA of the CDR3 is TGTGCCAGCAGACCTAATGCAGATACGCAGTATTTT.

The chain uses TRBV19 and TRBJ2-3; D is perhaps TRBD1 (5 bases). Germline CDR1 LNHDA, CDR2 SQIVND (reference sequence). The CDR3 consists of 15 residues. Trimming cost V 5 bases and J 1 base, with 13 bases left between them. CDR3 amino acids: CASSDLQGGTDTQYF. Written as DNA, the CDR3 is TGTGCCAGTAGTGACCTTCAGGGCGGCACAGATACGCAGTATTTT.

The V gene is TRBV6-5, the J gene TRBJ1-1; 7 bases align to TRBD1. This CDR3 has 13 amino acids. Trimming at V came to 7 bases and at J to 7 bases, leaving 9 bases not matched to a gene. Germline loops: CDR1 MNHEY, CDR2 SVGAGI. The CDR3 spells CASILQGKNEAFF. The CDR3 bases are TGTGCCAGCATTTTACAGGGGAAAAATGAAGCTTTCTTT.

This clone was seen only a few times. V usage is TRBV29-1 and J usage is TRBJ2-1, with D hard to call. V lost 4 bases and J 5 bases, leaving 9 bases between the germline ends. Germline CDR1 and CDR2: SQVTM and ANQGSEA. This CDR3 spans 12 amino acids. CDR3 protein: CSVGSSNNEQFF. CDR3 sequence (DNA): TGCAGCGTTGGGTCTAGTAACAATGAGCAGTTCTTC.

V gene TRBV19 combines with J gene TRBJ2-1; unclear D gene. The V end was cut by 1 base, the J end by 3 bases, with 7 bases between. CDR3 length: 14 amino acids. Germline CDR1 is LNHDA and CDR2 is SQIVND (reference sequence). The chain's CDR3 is CASSIVSVYNEQFF. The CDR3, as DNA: TGTGCCAGTAGTATAGTATCGGTCTACAATGAGCAGTTCTTC.

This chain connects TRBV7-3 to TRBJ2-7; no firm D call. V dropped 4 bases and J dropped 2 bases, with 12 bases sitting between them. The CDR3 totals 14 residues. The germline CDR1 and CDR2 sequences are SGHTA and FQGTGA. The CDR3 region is CASSSYMTPYEQYF. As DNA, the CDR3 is TGTGCCAGCAGCTCCTACATGACCCCCTACGAGCAGTACTTC. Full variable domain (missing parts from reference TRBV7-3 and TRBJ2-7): GAGVSQTPSNKVTEKGKYVELRCDPISGHTALYWYRQSLGQGPEFLIYFQGTGAADDSGLPNDRFFAVRPEGSVSTLKIQRTERGDSAVYLCASSSYMTPYEQYFGPGTRLTVT.

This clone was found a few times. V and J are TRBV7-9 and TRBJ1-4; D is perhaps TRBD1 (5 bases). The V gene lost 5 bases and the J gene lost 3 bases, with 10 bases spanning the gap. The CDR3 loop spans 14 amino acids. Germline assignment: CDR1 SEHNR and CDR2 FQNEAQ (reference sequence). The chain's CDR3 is CASSAQGANEKLFF. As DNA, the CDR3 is TGTGCCAGCAGCGCCCAGGGAGCTAATGAAAAACTGTTTTTT.

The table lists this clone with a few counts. In DNA, the CDR3 is TGTGCCAGCAGTTGGAACAGGAACACTGAAGCTTTCTTT. Residues: CASSWNRNTEAFF. The rearrangement joins TRBV27 to TRBJ1-1; D call uncertain. The CDR3 is made up of 13 amino acids. Germline assignment: CDR1 MNHEY and CDR2 SMNVEV (reference sequence). V dropped 4 bases and J dropped 1 base, with 7 bases sitting between them.

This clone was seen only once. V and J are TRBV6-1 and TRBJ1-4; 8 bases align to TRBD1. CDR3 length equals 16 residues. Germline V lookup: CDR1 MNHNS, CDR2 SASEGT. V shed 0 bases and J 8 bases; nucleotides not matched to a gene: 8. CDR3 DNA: TGTGCCAGCAGTGAAGCCTTACAGGGGGTGCGAGAAAAACTGTTTTTT. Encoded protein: CASSEALQGVREKLFF.

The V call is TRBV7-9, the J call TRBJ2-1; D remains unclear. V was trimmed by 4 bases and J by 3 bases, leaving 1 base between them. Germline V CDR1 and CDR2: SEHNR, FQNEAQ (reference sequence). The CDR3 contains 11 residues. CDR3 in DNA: TGTGCCAGCAGCTACTACAATGAGCAGTTCTTC. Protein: CASSYYNEQFF. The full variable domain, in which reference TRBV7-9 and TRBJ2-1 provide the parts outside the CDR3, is DTGVSQNPRHKITKRGQNVTFRCDPISEHNRLYWYRQTLGQGPEFLTYFQNEAQLEKSRLLSDRFSAERPKGSFSTLEIQRTEQGDSAMYLCASSYYNEQFFGPGTRLTVL.

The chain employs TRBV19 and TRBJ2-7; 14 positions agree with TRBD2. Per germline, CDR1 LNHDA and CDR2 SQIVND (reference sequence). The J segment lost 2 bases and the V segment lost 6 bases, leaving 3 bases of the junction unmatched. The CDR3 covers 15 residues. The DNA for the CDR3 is TGTGCCAGTAGCACGGGACTAGCGGGGGCCTACGAGCAGTACTTC. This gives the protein CASSTGLAGAYEQYF. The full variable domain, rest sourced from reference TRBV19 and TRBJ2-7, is DGGITQSPKYLFRKEGQNVTLSCEQNLNHDAMYWYRQDPGQGLRLIYYSQIVNDFQKGDIAEGYSVSREKKESFPLTVTSAQKNPTAFYLCASSTGLAGAYEQYFGPGTRLTVT.

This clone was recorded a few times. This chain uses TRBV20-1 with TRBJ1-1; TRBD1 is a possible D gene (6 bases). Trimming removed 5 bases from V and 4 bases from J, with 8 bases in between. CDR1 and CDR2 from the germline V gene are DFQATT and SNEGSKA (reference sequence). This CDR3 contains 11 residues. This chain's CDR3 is CSAGGLTEAFF. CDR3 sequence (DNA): TGCAGTGCTGGGGGGCTCACTGAAGCTTTCTTT.

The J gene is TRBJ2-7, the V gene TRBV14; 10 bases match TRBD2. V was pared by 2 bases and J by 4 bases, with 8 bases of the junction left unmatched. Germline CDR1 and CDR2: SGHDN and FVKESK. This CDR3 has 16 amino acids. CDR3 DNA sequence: TGTGCCAGCAGCCAATGGGGAAGCGGGAGGGAATACGAGCAGTACTTC. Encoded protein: CASSQWGSGREYEQYF.

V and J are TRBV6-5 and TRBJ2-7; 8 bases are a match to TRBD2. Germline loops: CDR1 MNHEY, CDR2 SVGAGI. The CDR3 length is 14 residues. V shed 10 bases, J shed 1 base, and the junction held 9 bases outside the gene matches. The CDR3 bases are TGTGCCACGCTCACTAGCGGATCTTCCTACGAGCAGTACTTC. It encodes CATLTSGSSYEQYF.

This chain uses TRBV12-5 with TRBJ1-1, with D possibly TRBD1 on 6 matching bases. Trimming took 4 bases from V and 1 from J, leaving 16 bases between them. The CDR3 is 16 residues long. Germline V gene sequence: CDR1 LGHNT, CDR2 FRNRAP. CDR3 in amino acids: CASGSHETGPNTEAFF. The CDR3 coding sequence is TGTGCTAGTGGTTCTCACGAGACAGGTCCGAACACTGAAGCTTTCTTT.